The T cell receptor (beta chain) described here comes from a study of T cells in Graves' hyperthyroidism and ophthalmopathy. Study findings and constraints: Blood samples included most of the expanded thyroid clonotypes exceeding 0.001.

Worth noting for this clonotype: Its specificity is not known.

Researchers amplified the TCR beta CDR3 regions from RNA transcripts. HTBI primers were the set used in a first-round RT-PCR of the TCR CDR3. TCRdb re-called the multiplex PCR reads with MiXCR, one entry per CDR3 protein. The table records over 250,000 distinct CDR3 sequences, over 15% of them present only once. Subjects with ophthalmopathy showed a Clinical Activity Score no lower than 3, a NOSPECS grade no lower than 4, and a duration shorter than 3 months. Any patient presenting with uncontrolled infection, other autoimmune disease, pregnancy or lactation was left out. Source material for PBMCs was 10 ml fresh peripheral blood. J gave up 1 base and V 5 bases, and 2 bases lay outside the gene matches. Germline CDR1 MDHEN, CDR2 SYDVKM. The CDR3 loop spans 15 amino acids.

The sample was blood. The TCR sequence derives from a woman aged 55 to 70 with Graves' ophthalmopathy. This rearrangement joins TRBV28 to TRBJ1-5; 10 bases line up with TRBD1. The CDR3 loop is CASSTDRGSNQPQHF. The CDR3 DNA follows: TGTGCCAGCAGTACGGACAGGGGGAGCAATCAGCCCCAGCATTTT.